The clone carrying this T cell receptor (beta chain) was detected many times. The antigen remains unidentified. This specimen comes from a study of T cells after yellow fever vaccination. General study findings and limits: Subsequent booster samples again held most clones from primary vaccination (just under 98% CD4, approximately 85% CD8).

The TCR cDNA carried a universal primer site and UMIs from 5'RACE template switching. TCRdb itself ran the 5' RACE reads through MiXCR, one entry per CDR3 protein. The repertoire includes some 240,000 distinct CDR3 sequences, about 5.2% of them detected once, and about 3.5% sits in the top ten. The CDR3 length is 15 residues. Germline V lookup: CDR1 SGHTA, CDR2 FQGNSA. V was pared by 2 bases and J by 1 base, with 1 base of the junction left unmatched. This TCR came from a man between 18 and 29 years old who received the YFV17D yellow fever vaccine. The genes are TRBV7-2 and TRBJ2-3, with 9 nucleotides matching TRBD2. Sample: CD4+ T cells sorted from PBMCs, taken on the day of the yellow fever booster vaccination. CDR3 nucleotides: TGTGCCAGCAGCTTACGACTAGCGGGCACAGATACGCAGTATTTT. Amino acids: CASSLRLAGTDTQYF.